This is a list of T cell receptor beta chains from one sample in a study of PD-L1 blockade in urothelial cancer. The repertoire was sequenced with immunoSEQ multiplex PCR; TCRdb's copy has only in-frame clones and lacks some. Of more than 75,000 clones detected, 84% appear once; the ten largest clones hold about 2.1%. The sequenced sample was PBMCs, obtained around atezolizumab (anti-PD-L1) treatment. All receptors come from a man aged 60-69 years with urothelial cancer. The CDR3 runs from the conserved cysteine through the conserved F or W. The order of the fields is J gene, D gene, clone size, V gene, CDR3 DNA, CDR3 protein. The D gene is left open where the match is weak. Clone size appears in some rows only: once, few, many, or a class for an expanded clone.

TRBJ1-6,-,few,TRBV14,TGTGCCAGCAGCTCGACACGGGGGAGCTCACCCCTCCACTTT,CASSSTRGSSPLHF
TRBJ2-3,-,-,TRBV7-2,TGTGCCAGCAGCTTATCAGGGCGCACAGATACGCAGTATTTT,CASSLSGRTDTQYF
TRBJ1-2,TRBD1,-,TRBV5-4,TGTGCCAGCAGCCCAAGGACAGGGGGCGACTATGGCTACACCTTC,CASSPRTGGDYGYTF
TRBJ1-2,-,once,TRBV29-1,TGCAGCGTTGAGCGGGGTGGAAGAACTAATGGCTACACCTTC,CSVERGGRTNGYTF
TRBJ1-3,-,-,TRBV5-1,TGCGCCAGCAGCTTGGTGTGGGGGCAGGGAAACACCATATATTTT,CASSLVWGQGNTIYF
TRBJ2-3,TRBD2,-,TRBV19,TGTGCCAGTAGTTTTTTGTCGCTAGCGGGGAGCACAGATACGCAGTATTTT,CASSFLSLAGSTDTQYF
TRBJ2-2,TRBD2,-,TRBV11-2,TGTGCCAGCAGCGCGGGGGCGAACACCGGGGAGCTGTTTTTT,CASSAGANTGELFF
TRBJ2-7,TRBD1,-,TRBV14,TGTGCCAGCAGCCAAGACAGGGGGCACGGGTACGAGCAGTACTTC,CASSQDRGHGYEQYF
TRBJ1-5,-,-,TRBV18,TGTGCCAGCTCACAGACCGGGATAAATAATCAGCCCCAGCATTTT,CASSQTGINNQPQHF
TRBJ2-7,-,-,TRBV30,TGTGCCTGGACAATTTGTCCCTACGAGCAGTACTTC,CAWTICPYEQYF
TRBJ1-2,-,-,TRBV5-6,TGTGCCAGCAGCTTGGCCTCCGGGAACTATGGCTACACCTTC,CASSLASGNYGYTF
TRBJ2-3,-,once,TRBV5-1,TGCGCCAGCAGCTTGGGATCGAGCGGAACAGATACGCAGTATTTT,CASSLGSSGTDTQYF
TRBJ2-1,TRBD1,-,TRBV5-1,TGCGCCAGCAGCTTGGGGGCCCAGGGGGCGAATTGGAATGAGCAGTTCTTC,CASSLGAQGANWNEQFF
TRBJ1-2,TRBD1,-,TRBV5-1,TGCGCCAGCAGCCCTGAGGGACAGGGGGCGTATGGCTACACCTTC,CASSPEGQGAYGYTF
TRBJ2-5,-,-,TRBV7-2,TGTGCCAGCAGCGCACAGAGCCTAGCGCCACAAGAGACCCAGTACTTC,CASSAQSLAPQETQYF
TRBJ2-3,-,-,TRBV25-1,TGTGCCAGCAGGTGGGGCAGCACAGATACGCAGTATTTT,CASRWGSTDTQYF
TRBJ2-2,TRBD1,-,TRBV19,TGTGCCAGTAGGGGACAGGCCCACACCGGGGAGCTGTTTTTT,CASRGQAHTGELFF
TRBJ1-4,-,-,TRBV6-5,TGTGCCAGCAGTTCGGAGGCCTCTGGAAAACTGTTTTTT,CASSSEASGKLFF
TRBJ2-3,-,-,TRBV7-2,TGTGCCAGCAGCACCCGACAGGGCACAGATACGCAGTATTTT,CASSTRQGTDTQYF